The 5 T cell receptor beta chains listed next were all sequenced from one sample in a study of blood T cell repertoires in COVID-19. TCRdb's copy holds only in-frame clones and misses some; the assay was immunoSEQ multiplex PCR. Of 200,000 to 250,000 clones listed, 80% to 90% were seen once; the top ten hold around 1.4%. The material sequenced was peripheral blood. These receptors originate from a man older than 75 with acute or convalescent COVID-19.

This sequence joins TRBV2 and TRBJ1-5; D gene ambiguous. The CDR3 spans 14 residues. Germline CDR1 is SNHLY and CDR2 is FYNNEI. V lost 6 bases and J lost 0, with 9 bases in between. The CDR3: CASRLRNSNQPQHF. The CDR3 coding sequence is TGTGCCAGCAGGCTCAGGAATAGCAATCAGCCCCAGCATTTT.

The gene calls are TRBV10-3 and TRBJ2-2; D unclear. Per the germline V gene, CDR1 is ENHRY and CDR2 is SYGVKD. Deletions cut 2 bases from V and 7 bases from J, with 14 bases between. The CDR3 totals 15 residues. The CDR3 region is CAISEAVALGGELFF. As DNA, the CDR3 is TGTGCCATCAGTGAGGCGGTTGCATTGGGCGGGGAGCTGTTTTTT.

This chain connects TRBV6-1 to TRBJ2-7; 8 bases map to TRBD1. The J segment lost 1 base and the V segment lost 2 bases, leaving 4 bases of the junction unmatched. CDR3 size: 15 residues. The germline V gene encodes CDR1 MNHNS and CDR2 SASEGT. CDR3 in amino acids: CASSESRQGSYEQYF. The CDR3 region has the DNA TGTGCCAGCAGTGAATCGAGACAGGGGTCCTACGAGCAGTACTTC.

This clone is a singleton in its sample. This chain joins TRBV6-5 and TRBJ2-3; weak D call: TRBD2 (5 bases). The V end lost 6 bases, the J end lost 8 bases, and 15 bases lay between the germline ends. The CDR3 extends over 13 amino acids. Germline V gene sequence: CDR1 MNHEY, CDR2 SVGAGI. The CDR3 loop reads CASRYDPGSTQYF. The CDR3 DNA reads TGTGCCAGCAGATATGACCCGGGGAGTACGCAGTATTTT.

Only one count was recorded for this clone. The V call is TRBV18, the J call TRBJ1-2, with no clear D. Trimming removed 3 bases at V and 5 bases at J, with 19 bases between. This CDR3 is 16 amino acids long. CDR1 and CDR2 (germline): KGHSH, LQKENI. The CDR3 region is CASSPTPASTGYGYTF. The CDR3 DNA reads TGTGCCAGCTCACCCACTCCAGCCTCAACGGGGTATGGCTACACCTTC.